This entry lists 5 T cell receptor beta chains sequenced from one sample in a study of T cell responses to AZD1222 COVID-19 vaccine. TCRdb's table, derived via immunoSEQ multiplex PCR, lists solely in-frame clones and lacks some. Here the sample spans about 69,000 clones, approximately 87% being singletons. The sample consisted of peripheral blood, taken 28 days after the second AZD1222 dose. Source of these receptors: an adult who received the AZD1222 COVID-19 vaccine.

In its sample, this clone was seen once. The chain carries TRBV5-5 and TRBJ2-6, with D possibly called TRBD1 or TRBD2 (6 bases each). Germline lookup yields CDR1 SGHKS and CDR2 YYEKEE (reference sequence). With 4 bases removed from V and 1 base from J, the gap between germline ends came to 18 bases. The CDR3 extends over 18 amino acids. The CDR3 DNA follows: TGTGCCAGCAGCCCCCGGGGGCCCGGAGGATCTGGGGCCAACGTCCTGACTTTC. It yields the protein CASSPRGPGGSGANVLTF.

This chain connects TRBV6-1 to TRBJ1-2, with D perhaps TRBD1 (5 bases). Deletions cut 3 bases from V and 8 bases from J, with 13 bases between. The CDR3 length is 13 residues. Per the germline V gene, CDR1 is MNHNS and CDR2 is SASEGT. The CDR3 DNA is TGTGCCAGCAGTGATCAGGGTGGTTTCGGCTACACCTTC. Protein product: CASSDQGGFGYTF.

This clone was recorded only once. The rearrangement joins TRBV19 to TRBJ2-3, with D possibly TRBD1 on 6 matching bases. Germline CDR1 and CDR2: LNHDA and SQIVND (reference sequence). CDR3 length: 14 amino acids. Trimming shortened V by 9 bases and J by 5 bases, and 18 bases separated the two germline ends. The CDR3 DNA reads TGTGCCAGCTCACCTTTGGGGGCGGGAGATACGCAGTATTTT. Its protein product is CASSPLGAGDTQYF.

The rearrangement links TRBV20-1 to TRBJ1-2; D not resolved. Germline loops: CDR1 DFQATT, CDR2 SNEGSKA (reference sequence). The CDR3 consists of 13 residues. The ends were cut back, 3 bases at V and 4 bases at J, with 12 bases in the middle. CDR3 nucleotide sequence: TGCAGTGCTAGTTACGACGGGTCCTATGGCTACACCTTC. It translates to CSASYDGSYGYTF.

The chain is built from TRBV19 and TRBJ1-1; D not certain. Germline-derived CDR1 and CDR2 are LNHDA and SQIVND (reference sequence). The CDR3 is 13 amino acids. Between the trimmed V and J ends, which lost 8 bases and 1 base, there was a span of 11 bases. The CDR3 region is CASRLTPNTEAFF. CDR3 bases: TGTGCCAGTCGTCTCACACCGAACACTGAAGCTTTCTTT.